The clone carrying this T cell receptor beta chain was seen just once. Its target is unknown. The data derive from a study of cytomegalovirus exposure and HLA in healthy donors. For the study at large: Earlier sequencing of 150 million to 200 million T cells yielded roughly 120 million unique TCR beta sequences.

Researchers ran the PCR with 60 Vbeta and 13 Jbeta primers. Clones were sequenced by immunoSEQ multiplex PCR, and TCRdb holds only the in-frame ones, with some missing. This table has 150,000 or so clones, more than 60% appearing once. V was trimmed by 4 bases and J by 2 bases, leaving 9 bases between them. The CDR3 has 13 residues. CDR1 is MNHEY and CDR2 is SMNVEV in the germline V gene (reference sequence). Findings of the study overall: In a later analysis, at a false discovery rate of 0.05, roughly 17,000 TCR beta sequences were associated with HLA alleles. Presence/absence analyses assumed roughly uniform sequencing depth across donors, which may not hold. It was reported that the classifier diagnosed cytomegalovirus status with high specificity and sensitivity in both the original and validation cohorts.

Sequencing was carried out using PBMCs. This receptor was identified in a human donor in good health. The V call is TRBV27, the J call TRBJ2-7, with D perhaps TRBD1 (5 bases). The CDR3 reads CASSSRQTYEQYF. CDR3 DNA: TGTGCCAGCAGTTCCCGACAGACCTACGAGCAGTACTTC.